This TCR beta chain appears in the sequencing data of a study of T cell responses to AZD1222 COVID-19 vaccine (dated by TCRdb to the early 2020s). Notes on the research overall: AZD1222 recipients with second doses at about 4 weeks or about 12 weeks were pooled, because spike-specific TCR depth and breadth did not differ between schedules. Trial participants were enrolled into age subgroups of 18-55, 56-69 and 70-plus years, which contained roughly 140, 27 and 60 TCR-sequenced participants, respectively. A total of around 240 trial participants underwent TCR sequencing, of whom 200 to 220 had received two doses of AZD1222 and approximately 26 had received two doses of the MenACWY control vaccine. On the study overall, not on this receptor specifically: Because no samples from the day 14 peak response were available, repertoires could be characterized only after the peak T cell response. In the small 56-69-year group, the increase in depth fell short of significance, most likely because of low power. Reportedly, close to half of the unique spike-specific TCRs recognized epitopes lying outside the regions that are mutated in the B.1.351 and B.1.1.7 variants. Participants were mostly white British, with more females than males. The authors suggested clonal diversity may have been underestimated. The vaccine-associated CD4 TCRs covered the entire spike protein, and the dominant responses fell in regions 160-218 and 743-854. After two AZD1222 doses, both the breadth and the depth of spike-specific TCRs were significantly higher than at day 0 and than in MenACWY recipients. Conclusions about previously exposed vaccinees were limited because only a handful of AZD1222 recipients were SARS-CoV-2 seropositive at baseline.

This specimen's time point label, interpreted: baseline before first vaccination. Samples from vaccinated people were obtained from the UK trials COV001 and COV002, which included a single-blind randomized controlled phase 2/3 trial of AZD1222 (ChAdOx1 nCoV-19) in healthy adults. For TCRbeta chain sequencing, PBMC samples from trial participants were taken at day 0 and at day 28 after the second dose. The CDR3 runs 13 residues from the cysteine to the phenylalanine. The only DNA kept is the CDR3, 39 bases in frame from the first base. Unmatched junction bases come to 3, with V trimmed by 8 bases and J by 3 bases. The germline V gene encodes CDR1 MNHEY and CDR2 SMNVEV (reference sequence). The CDR3 regions of human TCRbeta chains were analyzed by immunosequencing. The published analysis was carried out like this. TCRs in the repertoires were matched against a reference library of SARS-CoV-2-specific TCRs that had been generated with the MIRA antigen-specificity platform. Breadth was defined as the fraction of unique TCRs that were SARS-CoV-2-associated, and depth was defined as the fraction of total T cells that were SARS-CoV-2-associated. Each spike-specific TCR was assigned to its reactive spike region and to a CD4 or CD8 class using the MIRA data. Log10-transformed breadth and depth values were compared by one-way ANOVA with Sidak's multiple comparisons tests. The source is immuneACCESS, and TCRdb retained only in-frame sequences with V and J called. Part of the clones is not carried over; for the studies checked, unresolved V genes explain less than half of this, and the remainder is unexplained. V and J calls and clone size are copied from that table; D and trimming were computed from the DNA. Present in this sample are roughly 100,000 clones, around 91% of which were seen just once. The leading ten clones occupy about 5% of the sample.

In regard to this clone: Its antigen is still unknown. Base qualities are not provided; no much larger clone lies one nucleotide away.

The sequences come from peripheral blood, collected on day 0 of AZD1222 vaccination. The sequence was obtained from an adult in good health. This receptor chain uses TRBV27 and TRBJ2-3; the junction holds 9 bases that match TRBD2. The encoded CDR3 is CASVLAGTDTQYF. The bases read TGTGCCAGCGTCCTAGCGGGGACAGATACGCAGTATTTT.